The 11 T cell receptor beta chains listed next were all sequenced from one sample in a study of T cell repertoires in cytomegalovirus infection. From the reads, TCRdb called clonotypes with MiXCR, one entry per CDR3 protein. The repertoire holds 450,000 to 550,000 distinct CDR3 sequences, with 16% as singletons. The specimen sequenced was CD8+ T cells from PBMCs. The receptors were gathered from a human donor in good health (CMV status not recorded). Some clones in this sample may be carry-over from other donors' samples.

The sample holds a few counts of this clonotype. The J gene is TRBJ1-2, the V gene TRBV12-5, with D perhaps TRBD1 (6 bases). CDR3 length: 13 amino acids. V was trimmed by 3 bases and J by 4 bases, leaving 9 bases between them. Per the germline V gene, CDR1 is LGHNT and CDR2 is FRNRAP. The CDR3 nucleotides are TGTGCTAGTGGTTTCGGGGGCCCCTATGGCTACACCTTC. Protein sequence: CASGFGGPYGYTF. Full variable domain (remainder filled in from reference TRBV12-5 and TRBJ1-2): DARVTQTPRHKVTEMGQEVTMRCQPILGHNTVFWYRQTMMQGLELLAYFRNRAPLDDSGMPKDRFSAEMPDATLATLKIQPSEPRDSAVYFCASGFGGPYGYTFGSGTRLTVV.

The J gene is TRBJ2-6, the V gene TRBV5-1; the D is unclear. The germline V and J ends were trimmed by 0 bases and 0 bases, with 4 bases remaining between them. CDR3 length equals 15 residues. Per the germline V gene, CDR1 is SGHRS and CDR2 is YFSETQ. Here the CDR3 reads CASSLDYSGANVLTF. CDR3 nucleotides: TGCGCCAGCAGCTTGGACTACTCTGGGGCCAACGTCCTGACTTTC.

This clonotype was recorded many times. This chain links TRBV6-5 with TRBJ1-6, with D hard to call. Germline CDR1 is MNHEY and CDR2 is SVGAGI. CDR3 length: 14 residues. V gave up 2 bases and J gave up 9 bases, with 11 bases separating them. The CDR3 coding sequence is TGTGCCAGCAGTTACAGGACCCTCCTTTCACCCCTCCACTTT. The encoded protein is CASSYRTLLSPLHF.

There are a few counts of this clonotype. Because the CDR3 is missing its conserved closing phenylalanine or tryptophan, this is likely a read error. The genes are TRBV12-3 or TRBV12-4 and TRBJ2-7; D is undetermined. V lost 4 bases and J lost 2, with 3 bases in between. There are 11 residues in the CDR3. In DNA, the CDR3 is TGTGCCAGCAGTTCGGCCTACGAGCAGTACCTC. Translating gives CASSSAYEQYL.

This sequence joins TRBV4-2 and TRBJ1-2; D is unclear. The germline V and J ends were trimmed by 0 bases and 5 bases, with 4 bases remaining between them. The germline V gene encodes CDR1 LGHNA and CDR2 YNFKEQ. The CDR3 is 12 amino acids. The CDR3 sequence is CASSQDPYGYTF. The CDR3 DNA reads TGTGCCAGCAGCCAAGACCCTTATGGCTACACCTTC.

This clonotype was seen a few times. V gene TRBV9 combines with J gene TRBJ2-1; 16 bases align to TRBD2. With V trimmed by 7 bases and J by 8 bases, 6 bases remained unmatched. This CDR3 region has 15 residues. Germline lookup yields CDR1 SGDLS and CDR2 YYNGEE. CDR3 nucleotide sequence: TGTGCCAGCGGGGGGACTAGCGGGAGGGGATATGAGCAGTTCTTC. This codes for CASGGTSGRGYEQFF.

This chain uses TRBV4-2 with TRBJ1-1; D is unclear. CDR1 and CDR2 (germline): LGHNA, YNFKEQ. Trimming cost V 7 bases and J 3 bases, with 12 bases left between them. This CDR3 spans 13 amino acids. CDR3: CASKVKGHTEAFF. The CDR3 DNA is TGTGCCAGCAAGGTGAAGGGTCACACTGAAGCTTTCTTT.

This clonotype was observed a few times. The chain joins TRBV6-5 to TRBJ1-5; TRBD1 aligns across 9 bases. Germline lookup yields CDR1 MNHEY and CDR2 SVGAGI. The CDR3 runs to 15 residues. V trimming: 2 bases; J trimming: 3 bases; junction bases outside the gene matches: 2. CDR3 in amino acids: CASSYGTGHNQPQHF. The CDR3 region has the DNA TGTGCCAGCAGTTACGGGACAGGGCACAATCAGCCCCAGCATTTT.

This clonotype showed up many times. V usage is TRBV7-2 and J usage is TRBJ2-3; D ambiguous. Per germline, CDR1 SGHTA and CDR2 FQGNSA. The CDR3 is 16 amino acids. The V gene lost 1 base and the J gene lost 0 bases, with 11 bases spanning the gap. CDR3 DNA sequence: TGTGCCAGCAGCTTAGGAGGCGGCTTCAGCACAGATACGCAGTATTTT. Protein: CASSLGGGFSTDTQYF. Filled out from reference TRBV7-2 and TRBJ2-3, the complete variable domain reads GAGVSQSPSNKVTEKGKDVELRCDPISGHTALYWYRQSLGQGLEFLIYFQGNSAPDKSGLPSDRFSAERTGGSVSTLTIQRTQQEDSAVYLCASSLGGGFSTDTQYFGPGTRLTVL.

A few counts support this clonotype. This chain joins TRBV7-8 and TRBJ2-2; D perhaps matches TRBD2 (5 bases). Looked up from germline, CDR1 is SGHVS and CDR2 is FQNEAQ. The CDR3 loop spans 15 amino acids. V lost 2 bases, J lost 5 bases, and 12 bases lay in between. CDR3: CASSLSRAGTGELFF. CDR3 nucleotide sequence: TGTGCCAGCAGCTTATCGAGGGCCGGGACCGGGGAGCTGTTTTTT.

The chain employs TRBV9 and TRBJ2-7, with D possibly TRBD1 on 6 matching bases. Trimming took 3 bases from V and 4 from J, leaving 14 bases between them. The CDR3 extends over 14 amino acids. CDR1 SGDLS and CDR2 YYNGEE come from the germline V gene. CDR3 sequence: CASSEWQGTYEQYF. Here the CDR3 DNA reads TGTGCCAGCAGCGAGTGGCAGGGGACATACGAGCAGTACTTC.